A selection of T cell receptor beta chains follows, all from one sample in a study of blood T cell repertoires in COVID-19. Only in-frame clones appear in the TCRdb table, and some are missing; sequencing was by immunoSEQ multiplex PCR. The table lists approximately 160,000 clones, about three quarters of them singletons. Sequencing was done on a sample of peripheral blood. The origin of the receptors is a man between 65 and 80 years old with acute or convalescent COVID-19. CDR3s include the opening cysteine and the closing phenylalanine or tryptophan. Each record gives: D gene, J gene, V gene, clone size, CDR3 DNA, CDR3 protein. D genes are given only for firm matches. For some rows the clone size is stated as once, few or many, or as a class when expanded; others skip it.

d_call: -
j_call: TRBJ1-3
v_call: TRBV5-1
clone_size: once
cdr3_nt: TGCGCCAGCAGCTCCATCGCGGGTTCTGGAAACACCATATATTTT
cdr3_aa: CASSSIAGSGNTIYF

d_call: TRBD2
j_call: TRBJ2-7
v_call: TRBV20-1
clone_size: -
cdr3_nt: TGCAGTGCTAGTGTGAAGCGGGGGGGCGCCGAGCAGTACTTC
cdr3_aa: CSASVKRGGAEQYF

d_call: TRBD2
j_call: TRBJ2-5
v_call: TRBV11-3
clone_size: -
cdr3_nt: TGTGCCAGCAGCCTAGCGGGAGGCCCCCCCGAGACCCAGTACTTC
cdr3_aa: CASSLAGGPPETQYF

d_call: -
j_call: TRBJ2-2
v_call: TRBV18
clone_size: few
cdr3_nt: TGTGCCAGCTCACCACTTGGGGGGAGAAACACCGGGGAGCTGTTTTTT
cdr3_aa: CASSPLGGRNTGELFF

d_call: -
j_call: TRBJ2-7
v_call: TRBV20-1
clone_size: -
cdr3_nt: TGCAGTGCTAGAGCGGACGAGCAGTACTTC
cdr3_aa: CSARADEQYF

d_call: -
j_call: TRBJ2-3
v_call: TRBV9
clone_size: -
cdr3_nt: TGTGCCAGCAGCGTCTCGGGGTACACAGATACGCAGTATTTT
cdr3_aa: CASSVSGYTDTQYF

d_call: -
j_call: TRBJ2-1
v_call: TRBV6-1
clone_size: -
cdr3_nt: TGTGCCAGCAGTGAACAGGCCCGAAAAGGTAGCGAACAGTTCTTC
cdr3_aa: CASSEQARKGSEQFF

d_call: -
j_call: TRBJ1-2
v_call: TRBV5-4
clone_size: -
cdr3_nt: TGTGCCAGCAGCTTGCGGGAGAACTATGGCTACACCTTC
cdr3_aa: CASSLRENYGYTF

d_call: TRBD1
j_call: TRBJ1-6
v_call: TRBV5-5
clone_size: -
cdr3_nt: TGTGCCAGCAGCTTCGGGACAGGGGGCGGACAGTCCTATAATTCACCCCTCCACTTT
cdr3_aa: CASSFGTGGGQSYNSPLHF

d_call: -
j_call: TRBJ2-2
v_call: TRBV12-3/TRBV12-4
clone_size: -
cdr3_nt: TGTGCCAGCAGTTTGGCCGACACCGGGGAGCTGTTTTTT
cdr3_aa: CASSLADTGELFF

d_call: TRBD1
j_call: TRBJ2-7
v_call: TRBV10-3
clone_size: -
cdr3_nt: TGTGCCATCAGTGCCCAGGGACAGGGGGGTTCCTACGAGCAGTACTTC
cdr3_aa: CAISAQGQGGSYEQYF

d_call: TRBD1
j_call: TRBJ1-1
v_call: TRBV5-4
clone_size: -
cdr3_nt: TGTGCCAGCAGCCAACGGGACAGGGAGAATACTGAAGCTTTCTTT
cdr3_aa: CASSQRDRENTEAFF

d_call: TRBD1
j_call: TRBJ1-1
v_call: TRBV5-1
clone_size: few
cdr3_nt: TGCGCCAGTCATGGGACAGGGGGCCTTGACACTGAAGCTTTCTTT
cdr3_aa: CASHGTGGLDTEAFF

d_call: TRBD2
j_call: TRBJ2-1
v_call: TRBV6-2/TRBV6-3
clone_size: -
cdr3_nt: TGTGCCAGCAGCAAACTAGCGCGAGGCTACAATGAGCAGTTCTTC
cdr3_aa: CASSKLARGYNEQFF

d_call: -
j_call: TRBJ1-6
v_call: TRBV12-2
clone_size: -
cdr3_nt: TGTGCAAGTCGCTTGGCCAGCCACCCGACAGGTGAGTATAATTCACCCCTCCACTTT
cdr3_aa: CASRLASHPTGEYNSPLHF

d_call: TRBD1
j_call: TRBJ1-4
v_call: TRBV5-1
clone_size: -
cdr3_nt: TGCGCCAGCGCCGGCACAGGGGACTCCTATGAAAAACTGTTTTTT
cdr3_aa: CASAGTGDSYEKLFF

d_call: -
j_call: TRBJ1-2
v_call: TRBV11-2
clone_size: -
cdr3_nt: TGTGCCAGCAGCTTAGGGGCAGGTCCCTCGCCATATGGCTACACCTTC
cdr3_aa: CASSLGAGPSPYGYTF

d_call: TRBD1
j_call: TRBJ2-2
v_call: TRBV24-1
clone_size: few
cdr3_nt: TGTGCCACCAGTGATCGACGACAGGGGCGCAAGATCGGGGAGCTGTTTTTT
cdr3_aa: CATSDRRQGRKIGELFF

d_call: TRBD1
j_call: TRBJ1-3
v_call: TRBV29-1
clone_size: -
cdr3_nt: TGCAGCGTCAGGACAGGCTCTGGAAACACCATATATTTT
cdr3_aa: CSVRTGSGNTIYF

d_call: TRBD1
j_call: TRBJ2-5
v_call: TRBV4-1
clone_size: -
cdr3_nt: TGCGCCAGCAGCCATCCGGGACAGGTCAAGGCAGAGACCCAGTACTTC
cdr3_aa: CASSHPGQVKAETQYF

d_call: -
j_call: TRBJ1-4
v_call: TRBV15
clone_size: -
cdr3_nt: TGTGCCACCAGCAGAGAACGGGTTGAAAATGAAAAACTGTTTTTT
cdr3_aa: CATSRERVENEKLFF

d_call: -
j_call: TRBJ2-5
v_call: TRBV5-1
clone_size: -
cdr3_nt: TGCGCCAGCAGCTTGGCGCAGGCCCGGTCCCAAGAGACCCAGTACTTC
cdr3_aa: CASSLAQARSQETQYF

d_call: -
j_call: TRBJ2-7
v_call: TRBV29-1
clone_size: -
cdr3_nt: TGCAGCGTTTTCCGACAGCCCTACGAGCAGTACTTC
cdr3_aa: CSVFRQPYEQYF

d_call: -
j_call: TRBJ2-5
v_call: TRBV18
clone_size: -
cdr3_nt: TGTGCCAGCTCACCACGGGGGCAAGCGGAGACCCAGTACTTC
cdr3_aa: CASSPRGQAETQYF

d_call: -
j_call: TRBJ2-7
v_call: TRBV12-3/TRBV12-4
clone_size: -
cdr3_nt: TGTGCCAGCAGTCCTACGGGAACATACGAGCAGTACTTC
cdr3_aa: CASSPTGTYEQYF

d_call: TRBD1
j_call: TRBJ2-7
v_call: TRBV11-2
clone_size: few
cdr3_nt: TGTGCCAGCAGCGATCCTGACAGGGCAAGCGAGCAGTACTTC
cdr3_aa: CASSDPDRASEQYF

d_call: -
j_call: TRBJ2-5
v_call: TRBV11-2
clone_size: few
cdr3_nt: TGTGCCAGCAGCTCGTTGAGAGGAAGGTTGTGGGAGACCCAGTACTTC
cdr3_aa: CASSSLRGRLWETQYF

d_call: -
j_call: TRBJ2-3
v_call: TRBV7-2
clone_size: -
cdr3_nt: TGTGCCAGCAGCTCTACCGCCTCTAGCACAGATACGCAGTATTTT
cdr3_aa: CASSSTASSTDTQYF

d_call: TRBD1
j_call: TRBJ1-2
v_call: TRBV2
clone_size: -
cdr3_nt: TGTGCCAGCAGTGAAGCAGGAAGACAGGGAGGCTACACCTTC
cdr3_aa: CASSEAGRQGGYTF

d_call: TRBD2
j_call: TRBJ2-1
v_call: TRBV7-8
clone_size: -
cdr3_nt: TGTGCCAGCAGCCTACGGACTAGCGGGGTAAGCTCCTACAATGAGCAGTTCTTC
cdr3_aa: CASSLRTSGVSSYNEQFF

d_call: TRBD1
j_call: TRBJ2-7
v_call: TRBV5-5
clone_size: -
cdr3_nt: TGTGCCAGCAGCCGACCGGGACAGGGGGCCAGGGAGCAGTACTTC
cdr3_aa: CASSRPGQGAREQYF

d_call: TRBD1
j_call: TRBJ1-3
v_call: TRBV6-5
clone_size: -
cdr3_nt: TGTGCCAGCAGTCCTATCCTGACAGGGGGAAACACCATATATTTT
cdr3_aa: CASSPILTGGNTIYF

d_call: TRBD1
j_call: TRBJ2-7
v_call: TRBV11-3
clone_size: -
cdr3_nt: TGTGCCAGCAGCTTGACAGGGGCTCCGTACGAGCAGTACTTC
cdr3_aa: CASSLTGAPYEQYF

d_call: -
j_call: TRBJ1-5
v_call: TRBV11-2
clone_size: -
cdr3_nt: TGTGCCAGCAGCAGACAGGTGGGTCAGCCCCAGCATTTT
cdr3_aa: CASSRQVGQPQHF

d_call: TRBD2
j_call: TRBJ2-1
v_call: TRBV7-2
clone_size: -
cdr3_nt: TGTGCCAGCAGCCTAACCTTTGCGGGGGGCTACAATGAGCAGTTCTTC
cdr3_aa: CASSLTFAGGYNEQFF

d_call: TRBD1
j_call: TRBJ1-6
v_call: TRBV2
clone_size: -
cdr3_nt: TGTGCCAGCAGTGATAGACAGGGGGCGATCAACAACGATAATTCACCCCTCCACTTT
cdr3_aa: CASSDRQGAINNDNSPLHF

d_call: -
j_call: TRBJ2-6
v_call: TRBV7-9
clone_size: -
cdr3_nt: TGTGCCAGCACCCTCGAGGTCTCCGGGGCCAACGTCCTGACTTTC
cdr3_aa: CASTLEVSGANVLTF

d_call: -
j_call: TRBJ1-1
v_call: TRBV7-2
clone_size: -
cdr3_nt: TGTGCCAGCAGCTTAGACTGGGGGCGGAACACTGAAGCTTTCTTT
cdr3_aa: CASSLDWGRNTEAFF

d_call: -
j_call: TRBJ2-7
v_call: TRBV7-2
clone_size: few
cdr3_nt: TGTGCCAGCAGCTCCCGGGAGACCTACGAGCAGTACTTC
cdr3_aa: CASSSRETYEQYF

d_call: TRBD2
j_call: TRBJ2-1
v_call: TRBV9
clone_size: few
cdr3_nt: TGTGCCAGCAGCGGGGGGACTAGCGGGAGTTACAATGAGCAGTTCTTC
cdr3_aa: CASSGGTSGSYNEQFF

d_call: TRBD1
j_call: TRBJ2-1
v_call: TRBV30
clone_size: -
cdr3_nt: TGTGCCTGGAGTGTCGTAGGGGGCCTCAATGAGCAGTTCTTC
cdr3_aa: CAWSVVGGLNEQFF

d_call: TRBD1
j_call: TRBJ1-2
v_call: TRBV7-9
clone_size: -
cdr3_nt: TGTGCCAGCAGCTTAGTGTGGGGATTGGGACAGGATAACTATGGCTACACCTTC
cdr3_aa: CASSLVWGLGQDNYGYTF

d_call: -
j_call: TRBJ1-1
v_call: TRBV6-6
clone_size: -
cdr3_nt: TGTGCCAGCAGCTTGACAGGGAACACTGAAGCTTTCTTT
cdr3_aa: CASSLTGNTEAFF

d_call: TRBD1
j_call: TRBJ1-6
v_call: TRBV9
clone_size: -
cdr3_nt: TGTGCCAGCAGCGCGGGACAGGATAATTCACCCCTCCACTTT
cdr3_aa: CASSAGQDNSPLHF

d_call: -
j_call: TRBJ2-7
v_call: TRBV6-5
clone_size: -
cdr3_nt: TGTGCCAGCAGCGCTCTCACCCGGGTCTACGAGCAGTACTTC
cdr3_aa: CASSALTRVYEQYF